This is a list of T cell receptor beta chains from one sample in a study of T cell responses to AZD1222 COVID-19 vaccine. Profiling relied on immunoSEQ multiplex PCR, and the TCRdb table lists in-frame clones only, not all of them. The repertoire includes 130,000 or so clones, more than 70% of them detected once, and approximately 3.1% sits in the top ten. This specimen consisted of peripheral blood, obtained on day 0 of AZD1222 vaccination. Source of these receptors: an adult in good health. The CDR3 runs from the conserved cysteine through the conserved F or W. A D gene is named only where the DNA matches it firmly. Not every row has a clone size; where given, it reads once, few, many or a size class.

J gene: TRBJ1-1
V gene: TRBV24-1
clone size: .
D gene: .
CDR3 protein: CATSDLGGTEAFF
CDR3 DNA: TGTGCCACCAGTGATTTGGGGGGAACTGAAGCTTTCTTT

J gene: TRBJ2-2
V gene: TRBV5-8
clone size: .
D gene: .
CDR3 protein: CASSFRDNRELFF
CDR3 DNA: TGTGCCAGCAGCTTCCGGGACAATCGGGAGCTGTTTTTT

J gene: TRBJ1-1
V gene: TRBV5-1
clone size: .
D gene: TRBD1
CDR3 protein: CASSLDGTGSTEAFF
CDR3 DNA: TGCGCCAGCAGCTTGGATGGGACAGGGTCGACTGAAGCTTTCTTT

J gene: TRBJ2-5
V gene: TRBV7-2
clone size: .
D gene: TRBD1
CDR3 protein: CASSLVFRHRGQETQYF
CDR3 DNA: TGTGCCAGCAGCTTAGTCTTTAGGCACAGGGGGCAAGAGACCCAGTACTTC

J gene: TRBJ2-2
V gene: TRBV3-1/TRBV3-2
clone size: .
D gene: .
CDR3 protein: CASSHWGGPMTGELFF
CDR3 DNA: TGTGCCAGCAGCCACTGGGGGGGCCCGATGACCGGGGAGCTGTTTTTT

J gene: TRBJ1-1
V gene: TRBV14
clone size: .
D gene: .
CDR3 protein: CASSQSGLYRAVAEAFF
CDR3 DNA: TGTGCCAGCAGCCAGAGTGGGCTATACAGGGCAGTGGCTGAAGCTTTCTTT

J gene: TRBJ1-2
V gene: TRBV28
clone size: .
D gene: TRBD1
CDR3 protein: CASYRGQPYGYTF
CDR3 DNA: TGTGCCAGCTACAGGGGGCAGCCCTATGGCTACACCTTC

J gene: TRBJ2-2
V gene: TRBV19
clone size: .
D gene: TRBD2
CDR3 protein: CASTGTRLTGELFF
CDR3 DNA: TGTGCCAGTACCGGGACTAGACTCACCGGGGAGCTGTTTTTT

J gene: TRBJ1-1
V gene: TRBV7-9
clone size: once
D gene: TRBD1
CDR3 protein: CASSLGGTGGRTEAFF
CDR3 DNA: TGTGCCAGCAGCTTAGGAGGGACAGGGGGCCGGACTGAAGCTTTCTTT

J gene: TRBJ2-2
V gene: TRBV9
clone size: .
D gene: .
CDR3 protein: CASSVGAGNTGELFF
CDR3 DNA: TGTGCCAGCAGCGTGGGAGCGGGGAACACCGGGGAGCTGTTTTTT

J gene: TRBJ1-5
V gene: TRBV19
clone size: .
D gene: .
CDR3 protein: CASSMRGRNQPQHF
CDR3 DNA: TGTGCCAGTAGTATGAGAGGCCGCAATCAGCCCCAGCATTTT

J gene: TRBJ1-1
V gene: TRBV18
clone size: .
D gene: .
CDR3 protein: CASSEGMNTEAFF
CDR3 DNA: TGTGCCAGCTCAGAGGGCATGAACACTGAAGCTTTCTTT

J gene: TRBJ2-7
V gene: TRBV11-2
clone size: .
D gene: .
CDR3 protein: CASSSGLSYEQYF
CDR3 DNA: TGTGCCAGCAGCTCCGGACTTTCCTACGAGCAGTACTTC

J gene: TRBJ2-1
V gene: TRBV5-6
clone size: .
D gene: .
CDR3 protein: CASSLPAGAKQFF
CDR3 DNA: TGTGCCAGCAGCTTGCCGGCTGGGGCCAAGCAGTTCTTC

J gene: TRBJ1-3
V gene: TRBV7-9
clone size: .
D gene: .
CDR3 protein: CASSFEGNTIYF
CDR3 DNA: TGTGCCAGCAGCTTCGAAGGGAACACCATATATTTT

J gene: TRBJ1-4
V gene: TRBV21-1
clone size: .
D gene: .
CDR3 protein: CASSRKTGEAEKLFF
CDR3 DNA: TGTGCCAGCAGCAGGAAGACAGGCGAGGCTGAAAAACTGTTTTTT

J gene: TRBJ1-6
V gene: TRBV7-2
clone size: .
D gene: TRBD1
CDR3 protein: CASSMGQRRNSPLHF
CDR3 DNA: TGTGCCAGCAGCATGGGACAGCGGCGAAATTCACCCCTCCACTTT

J gene: TRBJ2-1
V gene: TRBV9
clone size: once
D gene: TRBD2
CDR3 protein: CASSEGLAGTNNEQFF
CDR3 DNA: TGTGCCAGCAGCGAGGGACTAGCGGGAACTAATAATGAGCAGTTCTTC

J gene: TRBJ2-1
V gene: TRBV9
clone size: .
D gene: TRBD2
CDR3 protein: CASSVGDWEGEQFF
CDR3 DNA: TGTGCCAGCAGCGTAGGGGACTGGGAGGGTGAGCAGTTCTTC

J gene: TRBJ1-2
V gene: TRBV7-9
clone size: .
D gene: .
CDR3 protein: CASQGVYGYTF
CDR3 DNA: TGTGCCAGCCAGGGCGTCTATGGCTACACCTTC

J gene: TRBJ2-2
V gene: TRBV18
clone size: .
D gene: TRBD2
CDR3 protein: CASSPPRLAGSNTGELFF
CDR3 DNA: TGTGCCAGCTCACCACCGCGACTAGCGGGTTCGAACACCGGGGAGCTGTTTTTT

J gene: TRBJ2-5
V gene: TRBV7-2
clone size: .
D gene: .
CDR3 protein: CASSLILAETQYF
CDR3 DNA: TGTGCCAGCAGCTTAATCCTAGCAGAGACCCAGTACTTC

J gene: TRBJ1-5
V gene: TRBV19
clone size: once
D gene: .
CDR3 protein: CASSIWGGADNQPQHF
CDR3 DNA: TGTGCCAGTAGTATATGGGGGGGTGCAGACAATCAGCCCCAGCATTTT

J gene: TRBJ2-7
V gene: TRBV5-8
clone size: .
D gene: TRBD2
CDR3 protein: CASSVSAGPLYEQYF
CDR3 DNA: TGTGCCAGCAGCGTCTCAGCGGGACCTCTCTACGAGCAGTACTTC

J gene: TRBJ2-7
V gene: TRBV7-9
clone size: .
D gene: .
CDR3 protein: CASSLVSPGWRDEQYF
CDR3 DNA: TGTGCCAGCAGCTTAGTAAGTCCAGGGTGGAGGGACGAGCAGTACTTC

J gene: TRBJ1-5
V gene: TRBV7-6
clone size: .
D gene: .
CDR3 protein: CASSLGRTPNQPQHF
CDR3 DNA: TGTGCCAGCAGCTTAGGTCGAACCCCCAATCAGCCCCAGCATTTT

J gene: TRBJ2-1
V gene: TRBV3-1/TRBV3-2
clone size: once
D gene: TRBD2
CDR3 protein: CASSQPGLAGDYNEQFF
CDR3 DNA: TGTGCCAGCAGCCAACCGGGACTAGCGGGAGACTACAATGAGCAGTTCTTC

J gene: TRBJ1-1
V gene: TRBV6-5
clone size: .
D gene: TRBD1
CDR3 protein: CASRVLTGTTEAFF
CDR3 DNA: TGTGCCAGCAGGGTCTTGACAGGGACGACTGAAGCTTTCTTT

J gene: TRBJ2-3
V gene: TRBV7-2
clone size: once
D gene: .
CDR3 protein: CASSVNRYTQYF
CDR3 DNA: TGTGCCAGCAGCGTTAATCGGTATACGCAGTATTTT

J gene: TRBJ2-7
V gene: TRBV9
clone size: .
D gene: TRBD2
CDR3 protein: CASSPGLAGPYEQYF
CDR3 DNA: TGTGCCAGCAGCCCGGGACTAGCGGGGCCCTACGAGCAGTACTTC

J gene: TRBJ2-5
V gene: TRBV7-8
clone size: .
D gene: .
CDR3 protein: CASSLASGTKFQETQYF
CDR3 DNA: TGTGCCAGCAGCTTAGCCTCTGGGACAAAATTTCAAGAGACCCAGTACTTC

J gene: TRBJ2-7
V gene: TRBV11-2
clone size: .
D gene: TRBD2
CDR3 protein: CASRKVRGAGEQYF
CDR3 DNA: TGTGCCAGCAGAAAAGTGCGGGGGGCAGGGGAGCAGTACTTC

J gene: TRBJ1-3
V gene: TRBV6-5
clone size: few
D gene: TRBD1
CDR3 protein: CASSSTGETRNTIYF
CDR3 DNA: TGTGCCAGCAGTTCAACAGGGGAAACCCGAAACACCATATATTTT

J gene: TRBJ1-3
V gene: TRBV7-6
clone size: .
D gene: .
CDR3 protein: CASSLAGSHSGNTIYF
CDR3 DNA: TGTGCCAGCAGCTTAGCGGGTAGTCACTCTGGAAACACCATATATTTT

J gene: TRBJ2-2
V gene: TRBV5-6
clone size: .
D gene: .
CDR3 protein: CASSLSQKSDTGELFF
CDR3 DNA: TGTGCCAGCAGCTTGAGCCAGAAGTCCGACACCGGGGAGCTGTTTTTT

J gene: TRBJ2-7
V gene: TRBV7-2
clone size: .
D gene: TRBD2
CDR3 protein: CASSLAGTSLYEQYF
CDR3 DNA: TGTGCCAGCAGCTTGGCCGGGACTAGCCTCTACGAGCAGTACTTC

J gene: TRBJ1-1
V gene: TRBV18
clone size: once
D gene: .
CDR3 protein: CASSPPPGPNTEAFF
CDR3 DNA: TGTGCCAGCTCACCACCTCCGGGGCCAAACACTGAAGCTTTCTTT